Following are 10 T cell receptor beta chains from one sample sequenced in a study of blood T cell repertoires in COVID-19. Here immunoSEQ multiplex PCR was the method, and the copy in TCRdb shows in-frame clones only, minus some. The table includes roughly 140,000 clones, roughly 80% detected once. Sequenced: PBMCs or T cells enriched from blood (not recorded which). Receptor source: a woman between 35 and 50 years old who had recovered from COVID-19.

Here the CDR3 reads CASSATSGRSPNEQFF. CDR3 nucleotides: TGTGCCAGTAGTGCTACTAGCGGGAGATCCCCCAATGAGCAGTTCTTC. The V call is TRBV19, the J call TRBJ2-1; 11 bases map to TRBD2. In germline, CDR1 is LNHDA, CDR2 SQIVND (reference sequence). J was trimmed by 6 bases and V by 5 bases; bases with no gene match: 9. The CDR3 loop spans 16 amino acids. The variable domain in full, with the rest retrieved from reference TRBV19 and TRBJ2-1, is DGGITQSPKYLFRKEGQNVTLSCEQNLNHDAMYWYRQDPGQGLRLIYYSQIVNDFQKGDIAEGYSVSREKKESFPLTVTSAQKNPTAFYLCASSATSGRSPNEQFFGPGTRLTVL.

This clone was seen a few times. This chain joins TRBV6-5 and TRBJ2-1, with 8 nucleotides matching TRBD2. V was clipped by 7 bases and J by 8 bases; unmatched bases: 13. Per the germline V gene, CDR1 is MNHEY and CDR2 is SVGAGI. This CDR3 has 15 residues. CDR3 nucleotides: TGTGCCAGCACTCCCCCGGGACTAGGTGTTGATGAGCAGTTCTTC. Encoded protein: CASTPPGLGVDEQFF.

This clone has a single count. The V and J genes are TRBV18 and TRBJ2-5; D is undetermined. CDR1 and CDR2 (germline): KGHSH, LQKENI. CDR3 length equals 15 residues. Trimming removed 6 bases at V and 0 bases at J, with 14 bases between. The CDR3 nucleotides are TGTGCCAGCTCCATAGAGCCTCTAAACCAAGAGACCCAGTACTTC. It codes for CASSIEPLNQETQYF. The whole variable domain, filled in from reference TRBV18 and TRBJ2-5, reads NAGVMQNPRHLVRRRGQEARLRCSPMKGHSHVYWYRQLPEEGLKFMVYLQKENIIDESGMPKERFSAEFPKEGPSILRIQQVVRGDSAAYFCASSIEPLNQETQYFGPGTRLLVL.

The J gene is TRBJ2-7, the V gene TRBV4-1; D remains unclear. V lost 1 base, J lost 7 bases, and 8 bases lay in between. CDR1 and CDR2 (germline): MGHRA, YSYEKL. CDR3 length equals 12 residues. The DNA for the CDR3 is TGCGCCAGCAGCCAAGGTGTGCGGGAGCAGTACTTC. This encodes CASSQGVREQYF.

This chain uses TRBV9 with TRBJ1-5; D is uncertain. The CDR3 loop spans 14 amino acids. Germline loops: CDR1 SGDLS, CDR2 YYNGEE. Trimming stripped 3 bases from V and 4 bases from J, with 11 bases between. The CDR3 DNA is TGTGCCAGCAGCGGGCGGGGTGGTAATCAGCCCCAGCATTTT. It is translated as CASSGRGGNQPQHF.

The chain is built from TRBV30 and TRBJ2-7; D ambiguous. Germline V CDR1 and CDR2: GTSNPN, SVGIG (reference sequence). V was shortened by 3 bases and J by 1 base, with 4 bases between the two germline ends. The CDR3 runs to 11 residues. The CDR3, as DNA: TGTGCCTGGAGCCCTTCCTACGAGCAGTACTTC. It yields the protein CAWSPSYEQYF.

The gene calls are TRBV7-8 and TRBJ2-7; D unresolved. Trimming pared 2 bases from V and 5 bases from J, leaving 10 bases between. The CDR3 consists of 13 residues. CDR1 and CDR2 from the germline V gene are SGHVS and FQNEAQ. The CDR3 loop is CASSLTFLDEQYF. In nucleotides, the CDR3 is TGTGCCAGCAGCTTAACTTTTTTGGACGAGCAGTACTTC.

In its sample, this clone was seen once. Other DNA sequences in this sample translate to the same CDR3. The chain couples TRBV27 to TRBJ1-2, with D possibly being TRBD1 (6 bases). Germline CDR1 is MNHEY and CDR2 is SMNVEV (reference sequence). Between the trimmed V and J ends, which lost 6 bases and 4 bases, there was a span of 12 bases. The CDR3 is made up of 13 amino acids. In nucleotides, the CDR3 is TGTGCCAGCAGCCTAGGGGGGGGCTATGGCTACACCTTC. Protein product: CASSLGGGYGYTF.

This clone was picked up one time. V and J are TRBV12-3 or TRBV12-4 and TRBJ2-4; the D is unclear. The CDR3 is 11 amino acids. The V end lost 5 bases, the J end lost 8 bases, and 7 bases lay between the germline ends. The CDR3 DNA reads TGTGCCAGCAGTCGAACACACATTCAGTACTTC. This encodes CASSRTHIQYF.

This clone has just one count. This chain uses TRBV19 with TRBJ1-4; 9 bases line up with TRBD1. The CDR3 has 14 residues. V lost 8 bases to trimming and J lost 3 bases; unmatched junction nucleotides: 4. Germline CDR1 is LNHDA and CDR2 is SQIVND (reference sequence). The CDR3, as DNA: TGTGCCAGTTCACAGGGGGCGGCTAATGAAAAACTGTTTTTT. It encodes CASSQGAANEKLFF. Based on the CDR3 plus reference TRBV19 and TRBJ1-4, the full variable domain is DGGITQSPKYLFRKEGQNVTLSCEQNLNHDAMYWYRQDPGQGLRLIYYSQIVNDFQKGDIAEGYSVSREKKESFPLTVTSAQKNPTAFYLCASSQGAANEKLFFGSGTQLSVL.